Described below is a single T cell receptor beta chain sequence and its context. This sample is part of a study of T cell changes during pregnancy in multiple sclerosis. Produced via immunoSEQ multiplex PCR; TCRdb's table is partial and in-frame only. The top ten clones hold about 1.2% of a sample with 40,000 to 50,000 clones, 85% to 90% of them seen once. This CDR3 region has 13 residues. Trimming left V 6 bases short and J 4 bases short, with 12 bases between. Germline V CDR1 and CDR2: SEHNR, FQNEAQ (reference sequence). The receptor was isolated from a female donor with multiple sclerosis, enrolled in a pregnancy study. This material consisted of CD4+ T cells from peripheral blood mononuclear cells, taken in the first trimester of pregnancy. The chain carries TRBV7-9 and TRBJ1-1, with D uncertain. In DNA form, the CDR3 reads TGTGCCAGCAGATCCCATAGTGGCACTGAAGCTTTCTTT. Its translation is CASRSHSGTEAFF.